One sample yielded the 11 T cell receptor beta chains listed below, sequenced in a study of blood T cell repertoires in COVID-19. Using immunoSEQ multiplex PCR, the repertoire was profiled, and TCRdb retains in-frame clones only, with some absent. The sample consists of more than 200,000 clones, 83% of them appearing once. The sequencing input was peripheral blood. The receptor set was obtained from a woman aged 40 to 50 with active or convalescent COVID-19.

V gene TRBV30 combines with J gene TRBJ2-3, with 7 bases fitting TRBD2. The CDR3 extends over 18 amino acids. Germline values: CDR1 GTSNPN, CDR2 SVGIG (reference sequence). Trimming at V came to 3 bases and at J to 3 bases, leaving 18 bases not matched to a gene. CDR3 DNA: TGTGCCTGGAGGCTGAGTGGTAGCCCGGGGGGTTTTACAGATACGCAGTATTTT. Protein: CAWRLSGSPGGFTDTQYF.

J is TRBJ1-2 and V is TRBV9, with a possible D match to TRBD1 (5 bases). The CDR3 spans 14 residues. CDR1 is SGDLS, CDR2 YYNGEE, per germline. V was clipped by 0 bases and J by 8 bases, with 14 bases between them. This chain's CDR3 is CASSVEWGDPGYTF. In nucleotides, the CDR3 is TGTGCCAGCAGCGTAGAATGGGGGGACCCGGGCTACACCTTC.

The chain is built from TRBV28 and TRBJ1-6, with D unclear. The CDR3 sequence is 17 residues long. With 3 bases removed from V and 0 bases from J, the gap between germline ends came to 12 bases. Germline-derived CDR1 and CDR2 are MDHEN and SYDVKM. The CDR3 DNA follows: TGTGCCAGCAGTTTGAATCTTGGGAGCTCCTATAATTCACCCCTCCACTTT. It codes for CASSLNLGSSYNSPLHF.

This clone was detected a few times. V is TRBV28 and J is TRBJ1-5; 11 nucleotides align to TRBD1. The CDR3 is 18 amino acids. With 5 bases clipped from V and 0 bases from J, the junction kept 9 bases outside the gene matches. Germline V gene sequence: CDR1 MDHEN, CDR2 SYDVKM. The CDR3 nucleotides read TGTGCCAGCAGTCCTCCCTGGGGACAGGGGGGTAGCAATCAGCCCCAGCATTTT. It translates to CASSPPWGQGGSNQPQHF.

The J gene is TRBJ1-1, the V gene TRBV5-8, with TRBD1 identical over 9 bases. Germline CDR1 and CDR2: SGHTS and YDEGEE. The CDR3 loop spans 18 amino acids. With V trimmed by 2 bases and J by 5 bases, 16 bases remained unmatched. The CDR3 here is CASSFYLMRRDRDTEAFF. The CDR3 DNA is TGTGCCAGCAGCTTTTATCTAATGAGACGGGACAGGGATACTGAAGCTTTCTTT.

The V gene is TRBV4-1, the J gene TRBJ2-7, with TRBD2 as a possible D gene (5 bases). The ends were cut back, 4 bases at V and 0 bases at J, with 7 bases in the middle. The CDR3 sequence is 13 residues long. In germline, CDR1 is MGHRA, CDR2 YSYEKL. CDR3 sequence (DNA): TGCGCCAGCAGCCCGGGATACTCCTACGAGCAGTACTTC. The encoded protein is CASSPGYSYEQYF.

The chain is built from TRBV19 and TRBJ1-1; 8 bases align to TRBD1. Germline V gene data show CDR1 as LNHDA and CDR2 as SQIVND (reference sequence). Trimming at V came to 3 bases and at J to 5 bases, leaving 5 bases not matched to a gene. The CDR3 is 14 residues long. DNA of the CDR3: TGTGCCAGTAGTATCCAGGGGGCCAGGACTGAAGCTTTCTTT. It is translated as CASSIQGARTEAFF.

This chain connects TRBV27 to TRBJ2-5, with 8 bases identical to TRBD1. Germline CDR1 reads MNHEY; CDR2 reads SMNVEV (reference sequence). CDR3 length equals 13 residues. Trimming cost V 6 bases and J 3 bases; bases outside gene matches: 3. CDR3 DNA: TGTGCCAGCAGCCAGGACAGGGAAGAGACCCAGTACTTC. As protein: CASSQDREETQYF.

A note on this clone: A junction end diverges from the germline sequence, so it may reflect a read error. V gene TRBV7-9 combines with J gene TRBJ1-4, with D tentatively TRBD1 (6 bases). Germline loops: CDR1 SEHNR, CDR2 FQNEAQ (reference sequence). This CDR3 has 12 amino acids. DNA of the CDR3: TGTGCCAGCAGCTTAGACGACAGGTTGGCACTCTTT. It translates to CASSLDDRLALF.

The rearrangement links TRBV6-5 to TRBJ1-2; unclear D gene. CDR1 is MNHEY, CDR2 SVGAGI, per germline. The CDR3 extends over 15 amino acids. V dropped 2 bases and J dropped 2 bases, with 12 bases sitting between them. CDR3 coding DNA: TGTGCCAGCAGTTACCAACGAGGTCTGAACTATGGCTACACCTTC. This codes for CASSYQRGLNYGYTF.

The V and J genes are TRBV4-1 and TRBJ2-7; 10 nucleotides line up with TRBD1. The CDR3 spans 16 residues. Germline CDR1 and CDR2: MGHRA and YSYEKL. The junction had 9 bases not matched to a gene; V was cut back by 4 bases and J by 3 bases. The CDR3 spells CASSPAPGQGYYEQYF. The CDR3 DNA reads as TGCGCCAGCAGCCCCGCACCGGGACAGGGGTACTACGAGCAGTACTTC.